This T cell receptor (beta chain) emerged from a study of Graves' ophthalmopathy and Graves' hyperthyroidism. Findings and limits, study-wide: Forecasting of ophthalmopathy progression by the model achieved more than 70% sensitivity and less than 80% specificity.

Germline CDR1 is DFQATT and CDR2 is SNEGSKA (reference sequence). Trimming shortened V by 0 bases and J by 0 bases, and 9 bases separated the two germline ends. The CDR3 spans 15 residues. Amplified TCR beta CDR3 regions were obtained using RNA transcripts as template. The first-round RT-PCR employed HTBI primers together with the Qiagen OneStep RT-PCR kit. A multiplex PCR was then performed as the second round. TCRdb re-called the multiplex PCR reads with MiXCR, one entry per CDR3 protein. The sample has some 750,000 distinct CDR3 sequences, 40% seen once. In donors with ophthalmopathy, activity was moderate-to-severe, with CAS ≥3, NOSPECS ≥4 and duration under 3 months. Turning to this clonotype: The antigen is undetermined.

The clonotype originates from an adult man with Graves' ophthalmopathy. The sample was peripheral blood. The V call is TRBV20-1, the J call TRBJ1-5, with D possibly matching TRBD1 (5 bases). CDR3 DNA sequence: TGCAGTGCTAGAGATATCAGGGATAGCAATCAGCCCCAGCATTTT. Translated: CSARDIRDSNQPQHF.